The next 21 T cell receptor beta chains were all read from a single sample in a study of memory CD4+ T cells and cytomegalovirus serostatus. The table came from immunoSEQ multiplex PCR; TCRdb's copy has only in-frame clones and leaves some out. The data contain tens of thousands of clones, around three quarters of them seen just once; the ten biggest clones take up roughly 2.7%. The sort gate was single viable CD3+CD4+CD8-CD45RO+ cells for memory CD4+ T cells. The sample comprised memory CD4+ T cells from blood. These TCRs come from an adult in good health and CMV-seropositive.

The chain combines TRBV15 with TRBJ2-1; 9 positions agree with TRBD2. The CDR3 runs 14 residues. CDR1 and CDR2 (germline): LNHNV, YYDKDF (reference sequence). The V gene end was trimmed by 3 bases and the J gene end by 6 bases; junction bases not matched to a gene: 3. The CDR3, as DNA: TGTGCCACCAGCAGGGGACTAGCCGGCAATGAGCAGTTCTTC. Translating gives CATSRGLAGNEQFF.

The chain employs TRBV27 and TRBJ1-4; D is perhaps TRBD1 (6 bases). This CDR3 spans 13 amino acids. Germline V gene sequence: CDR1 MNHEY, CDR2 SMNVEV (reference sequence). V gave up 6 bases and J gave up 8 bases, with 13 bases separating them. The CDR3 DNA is TGTGCCAGCAGGGGGGGGCTGCGAGAAAAACTGTTTTTT. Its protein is CASRGGLREKLFF.

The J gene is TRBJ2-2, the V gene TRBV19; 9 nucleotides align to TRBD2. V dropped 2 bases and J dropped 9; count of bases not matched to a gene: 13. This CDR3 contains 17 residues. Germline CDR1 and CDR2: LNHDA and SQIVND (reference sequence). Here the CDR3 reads CASSIIPSGDQIWELFF. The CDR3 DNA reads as TGTGCCAGTAGTATAATCCCTAGCGGGGACCAGATCTGGGAGCTGTTTTTT.

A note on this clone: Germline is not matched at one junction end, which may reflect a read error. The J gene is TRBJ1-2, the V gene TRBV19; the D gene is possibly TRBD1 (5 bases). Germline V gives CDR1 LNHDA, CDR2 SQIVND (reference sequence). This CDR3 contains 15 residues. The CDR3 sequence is CASSTAGRGSNGYTF. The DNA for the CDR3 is TGTGCCAGCAGTACAGCTGGGCGGGGCTCCAATGGCTACACCTTC.

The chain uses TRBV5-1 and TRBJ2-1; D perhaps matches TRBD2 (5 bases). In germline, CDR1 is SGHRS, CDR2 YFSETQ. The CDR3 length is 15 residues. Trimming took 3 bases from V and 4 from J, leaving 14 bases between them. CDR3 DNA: TGCGCCAGCAGCTCGGACTCGGCATCGTACAATGAGCAGTTCTTC. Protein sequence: CASSSDSASYNEQFF. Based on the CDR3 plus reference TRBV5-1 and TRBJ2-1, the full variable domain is KAGVTQTPRYLIKTRGQQVTLSCSPISGHRSVSWYQQTPGQGLQFLFEYFSETQRNKGNFPGRFSGRQFSNSRSEMNVSTLELGDSALYLCASSSDSASYNEQFFGPGTRLTVL.

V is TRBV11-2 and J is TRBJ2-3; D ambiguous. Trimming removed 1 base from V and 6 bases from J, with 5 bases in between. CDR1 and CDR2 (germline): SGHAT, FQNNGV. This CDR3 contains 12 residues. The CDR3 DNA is TGTGCCAGCAGCTTAGTGCGGGATACGCAGTATTTT. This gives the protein CASSLVRDTQYF.

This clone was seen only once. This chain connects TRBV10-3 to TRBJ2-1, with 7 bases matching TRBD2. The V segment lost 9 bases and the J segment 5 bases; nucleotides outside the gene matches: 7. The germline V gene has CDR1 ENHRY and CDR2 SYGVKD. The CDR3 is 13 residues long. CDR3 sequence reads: CAMNSGYDNEQFF. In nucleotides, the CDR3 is TGTGCCATGAATAGCGGGTACGACAATGAGCAGTTCTTC.

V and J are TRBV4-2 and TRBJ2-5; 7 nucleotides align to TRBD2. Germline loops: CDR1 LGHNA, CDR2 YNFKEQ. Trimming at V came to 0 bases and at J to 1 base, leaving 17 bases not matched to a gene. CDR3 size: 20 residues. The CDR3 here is CASSQETRTGGGSLQETQYF. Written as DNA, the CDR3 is TGTGCCAGCAGCCAAGAGACCAGAACTGGGGGGGGAAGCCTCCAAGAGACCCAGTACTTC.

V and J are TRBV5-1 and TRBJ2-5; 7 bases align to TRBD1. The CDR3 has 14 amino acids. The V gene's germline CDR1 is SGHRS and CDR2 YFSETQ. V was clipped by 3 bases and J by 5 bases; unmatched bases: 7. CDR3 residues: CASSSSTGSETQYF. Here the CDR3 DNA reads TGCGCCAGCAGCTCATCGACAGGGAGCGAGACCCAGTACTTC.

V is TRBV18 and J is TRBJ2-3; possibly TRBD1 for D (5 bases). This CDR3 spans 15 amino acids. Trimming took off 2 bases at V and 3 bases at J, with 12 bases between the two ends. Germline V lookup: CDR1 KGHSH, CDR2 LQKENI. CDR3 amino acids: CASSPGQGRTDTQYF. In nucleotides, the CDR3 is TGTGCCAGCTCACCAGGGCAGGGAAGGACAGATACGCAGTATTTT.

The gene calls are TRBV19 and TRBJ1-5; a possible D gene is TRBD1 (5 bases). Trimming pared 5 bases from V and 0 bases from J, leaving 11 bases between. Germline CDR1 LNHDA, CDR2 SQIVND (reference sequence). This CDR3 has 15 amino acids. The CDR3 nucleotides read TGTGCCAGTAGTCACGACAGAAATAGCAATCAGCCCCAGCATTTT. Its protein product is CASSHDRNSNQPQHF.

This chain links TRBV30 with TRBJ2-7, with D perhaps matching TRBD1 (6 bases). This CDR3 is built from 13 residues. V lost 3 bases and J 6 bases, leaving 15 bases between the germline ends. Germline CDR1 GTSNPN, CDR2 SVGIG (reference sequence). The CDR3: CAWSPSGAGEQYF. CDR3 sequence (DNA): TGTGCCTGGAGCCCCTCAGGGGCGGGCGAGCAGTACTTC. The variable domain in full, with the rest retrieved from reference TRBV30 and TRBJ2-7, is SQTIHQWPATLVQPVGSPLSLECTVEGTSNPNLYWYRQAAGRGLQLLFYSVGIGQISSEVPQNLSASRPQDRQFILSSKKLLLSDSGFYLCAWSPSGAGEQYFGPGTRLTVT.

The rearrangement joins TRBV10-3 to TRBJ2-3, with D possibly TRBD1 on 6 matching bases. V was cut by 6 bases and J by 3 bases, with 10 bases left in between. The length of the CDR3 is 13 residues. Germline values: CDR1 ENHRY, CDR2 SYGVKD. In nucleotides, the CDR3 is TGTGCCATCAGGAGGGGGATAACAGATACGCAGTATTTT. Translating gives CAIRRGITDTQYF.

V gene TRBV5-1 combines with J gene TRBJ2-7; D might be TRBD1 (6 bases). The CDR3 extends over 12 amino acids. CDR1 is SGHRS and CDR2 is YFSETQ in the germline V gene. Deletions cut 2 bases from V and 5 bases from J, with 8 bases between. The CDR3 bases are TGCGCCAGCAGCTTTCAGGGGAACGAGCAGTACTTC. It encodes CASSFQGNEQYF.

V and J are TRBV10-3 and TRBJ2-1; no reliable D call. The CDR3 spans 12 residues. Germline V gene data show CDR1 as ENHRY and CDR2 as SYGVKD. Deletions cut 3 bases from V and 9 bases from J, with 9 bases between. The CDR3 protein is CAISDPLGEQFF. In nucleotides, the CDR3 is TGTGCCATCAGTGATCCCCTGGGTGAGCAGTTCTTC.

The CDR3 DNA sequence: TGTGCCAGCAGCTTAGTAGCGGATACGCAGTATTTT. Translation gives CASSLVADTQYF. The V gene is TRBV7-9, the J gene TRBJ2-3, with a weak D call TRBD2 (5 bases). The CDR3 is 12 amino acids. Trimming cost V 1 base and J 6 bases, with 5 bases left between them. The germline CDR1 and CDR2 sequences are SEHNR and FQNEAQ (reference sequence).

CDR3 loop: CAWSTGVYTF. CDR3 DNA: TGTGCCTGGAGTACGGGGGTCTACACCTTC. The chain joins TRBV30 to TRBJ1-2; D may be TRBD1 (5 bases). The CDR3 is made up of 10 amino acids. Germline V lookup: CDR1 GTSNPN, CDR2 SVGIG (reference sequence). V was clipped by 2 bases and J by 10 bases, with 8 bases between them.

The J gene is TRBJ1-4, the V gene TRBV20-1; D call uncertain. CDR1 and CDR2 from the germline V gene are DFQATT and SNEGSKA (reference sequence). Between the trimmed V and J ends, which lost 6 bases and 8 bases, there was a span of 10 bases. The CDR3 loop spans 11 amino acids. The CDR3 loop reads CSAWWEEKLFF. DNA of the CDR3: TGCAGTGCATGGTGGGAAGAAAAACTGTTTTTT.

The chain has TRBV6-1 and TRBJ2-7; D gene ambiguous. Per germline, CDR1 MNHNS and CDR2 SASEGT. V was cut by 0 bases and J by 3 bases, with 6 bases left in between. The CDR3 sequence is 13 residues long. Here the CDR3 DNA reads TGTGCCAGCAGTGAAGCTCGAGTCTACGAGCAGTACTTC. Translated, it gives CASSEARVYEQYF.

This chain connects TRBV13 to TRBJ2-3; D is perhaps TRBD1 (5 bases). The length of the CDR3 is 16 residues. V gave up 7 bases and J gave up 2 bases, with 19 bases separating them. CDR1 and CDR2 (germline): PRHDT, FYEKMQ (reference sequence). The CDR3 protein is CASNKLTAGSTDTQYF. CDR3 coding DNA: TGTGCCAGCAACAAATTAACGGCAGGGTCCACAGATACGCAGTATTTT. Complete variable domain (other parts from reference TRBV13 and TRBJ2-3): AAGVIQSPRHLIKEKRETATLKCYPIPRHDTVYWYQQGPGQDPQFLISFYEKMQSDKGSIPDRFSAQQFSDYHSELNMSSLELGDSALYFCASNKLTAGSTDTQYFGPGTRLTVL.

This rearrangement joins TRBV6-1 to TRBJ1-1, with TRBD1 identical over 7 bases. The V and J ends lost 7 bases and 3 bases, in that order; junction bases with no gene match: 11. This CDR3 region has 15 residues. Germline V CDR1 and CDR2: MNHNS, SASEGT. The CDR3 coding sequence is TGTGCCAGCAAGAACAGGGGTAAGGGGGACACTGAAGCTTTCTTT. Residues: CASKNRGKGDTEAFF.